This T cell receptor beta chain derives from a study of cytomegalovirus exposure and HLA in healthy donors. Primers included in the PCR were 60 Vbeta and 13 Jbeta primers. Sequencing was performed with immunoSEQ multiplex PCR; in TCRdb, only in-frame clones are kept and a portion is missing. The table has about 120,000 clones, roughly 78% seen once; the top ten hold approximately 10%. Germline CDR1 SQVTM, CDR2 ANQGSEA. The CDR3 consists of 14 residues. V lost 2 bases and J lost 5; bases outside the gene matches: 6. Sequences were obtained from PBMCs. The rearrangement joins TRBV29-1 to TRBJ2-1; TRBD2 aligns across 7 bases. This TCR derives from a man aged 25-45 years in good health and CMV-seropositive. The CDR3 coding sequence is TGCAGCGTTGAAACCCGGGAGGTGCACAATGAGCAGTTCTTC. Translation: CSVETREVHNEQFF.